This T cell receptor beta chain was obtained from a study of T cell responses to AZD1222 COVID-19 vaccine. In the study overall: Pooling of second doses given at about 4 or about 12 weeks was done.

Some clones are missing from TCRdb's copy, which holds only in-frame ones; the method was immunoSEQ multiplex PCR. The sample shows just over 60,000 clones, roughly 70% of them seen only once. The study, taken as a whole, reports: Seropositive at baseline were only six or seven AZD1222 recipients. Nearly half of spike-specific TCRs reportedly target variant regions that are unmutated in the B.1.351 and B.1.1.7 variants. Sampling that yielded the repertoires occurred only after the peak T cell response.

Only one count was recorded for this clone. Its specificity is not known. This TCR came from an adult in good health. Sequencing was performed on peripheral blood, taken on day 0 of AZD1222 vaccination.

This CDR3 reads CASSPPQGVDGYTF. CDR3 coding DNA: TGTGCCAGCAGCCCCCCGCAAGGGGTTGATGGCTACACCTTC. V usage is TRBV5-4 and J usage is TRBJ1-2, with D perhaps matching TRBD1 (5 bases). The CDR3 covers 14 residues. Germline V gene data show CDR1 as SGHNT and CDR2 as YYREEE (reference sequence). V lost 4 bases and J 6 bases, leaving 16 bases between the germline ends.